The sequence of this TCR beta chain was determined in a study of T-cell memory formation after mild COVID-19. This clonotype was counted between two and nine times. What it binds is not known. General study findings and limits: CD4+ clones that contracted lay mainly in CM and EM; CD8+ ones lay in EMRA.

Germline V gives CDR1 SGHTA, CDR2 FQGTGA. Trimming cost V 4 bases and J 0 bases, with 6 bases left between them. This CDR3 has 14 amino acids. TCRdb fed the 5' RACE reads into MiXCR, producing one record per CDR3 protein. Of 550,000 to 600,000 distinct CDR3 sequences listed, around a sixth are singletons. This sequence joins TRBV7-3 and TRBJ2-2; D is ambiguous. Sequencing was carried out using PBMCs or a T cell subset sorted from them (not recorded which). This receptor was taken from an adult woman who had mild COVID-19 (a few samples of this study predate the infection). Cell type and time point are not known. Here the CDR3 reads CASSSNSNTGELFF. The DNA of the CDR3 is TGTGCCAGCAGCTCTAACTCGAACACCGGGGAGCTGTTTTTT. Full variable domain (missing parts from reference TRBV7-3 and TRBJ2-2): GAGVSQTPSNKVTEKGKYVELRCDPISGHTALYWYRQSLGQGPEFLIYFQGTGAADDSGLPNDRFFAVRPEGSVSTLKIQRTERGDSAVYLCASSSNSNTGELFFGEGSRLTVL.